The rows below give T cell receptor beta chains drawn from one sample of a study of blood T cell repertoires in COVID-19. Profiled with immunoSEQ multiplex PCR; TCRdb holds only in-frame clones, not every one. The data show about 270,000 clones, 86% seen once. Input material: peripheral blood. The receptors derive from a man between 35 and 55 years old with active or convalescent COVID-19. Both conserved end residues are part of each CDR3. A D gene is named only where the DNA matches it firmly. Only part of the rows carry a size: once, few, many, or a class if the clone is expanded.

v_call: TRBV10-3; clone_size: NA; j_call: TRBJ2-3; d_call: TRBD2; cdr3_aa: CAISIGLAGGLDTQYF; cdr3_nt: TGTGCCATCAGTATAGGACTAGCGGGAGGTCTAGATACGCAGTATTTT
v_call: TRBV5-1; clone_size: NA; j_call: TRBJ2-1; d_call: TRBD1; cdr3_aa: CASSSTGWVDEQFF; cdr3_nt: TGCGCCAGCAGCTCGACAGGGTGGGTCGATGAGCAGTTCTTC
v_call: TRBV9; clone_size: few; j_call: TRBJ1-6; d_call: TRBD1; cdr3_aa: CASSERGQSNSPLHF; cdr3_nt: TGTGCCAGCAGCGAAAGGGGACAGTCAAATTCACCCCTCCACTTT
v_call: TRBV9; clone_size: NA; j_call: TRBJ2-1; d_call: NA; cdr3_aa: CASSVVSSYNEQFF; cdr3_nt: TGTGCCAGCAGCGTAGTCAGCTCCTACAATGAGCAGTTCTTC
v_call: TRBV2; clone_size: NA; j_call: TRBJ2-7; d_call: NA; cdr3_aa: CASRQGRGYEQYF; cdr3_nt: TGTGCCAGCAGACAGGGCCGTGGCTACGAGCAGTACTTC
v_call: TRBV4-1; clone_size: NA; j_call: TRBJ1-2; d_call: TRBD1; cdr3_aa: CASSQNPTGVDTYGYTF; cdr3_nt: TGCGCCAGCAGCCAAAATCCTACAGGGGTCGACACCTATGGCTACACCTTC
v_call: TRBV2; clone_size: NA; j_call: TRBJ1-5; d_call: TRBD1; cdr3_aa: CASSGDSDNQPQHF; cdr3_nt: TGTGCCAGCAGCGGGGACAGCGACAATCAGCCCCAGCATTTT
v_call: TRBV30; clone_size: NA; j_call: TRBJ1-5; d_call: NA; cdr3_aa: CAWTRSGREQPQHF; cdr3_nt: TGTGCCTGGACCCGTTCGGGGCGGGAACAGCCCCAGCATTTT
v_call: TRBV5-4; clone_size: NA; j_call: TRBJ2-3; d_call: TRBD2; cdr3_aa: CASSLGGREDTQYF; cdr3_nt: TGTGCCAGCAGCTTGGGAGGGAGGGAAGATACGCAGTATTTT
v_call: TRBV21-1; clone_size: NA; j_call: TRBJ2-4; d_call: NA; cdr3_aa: CASSKERETKNIQYF; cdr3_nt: TGTGCCAGCAGCAAAGAGCGGGAGACCAAAAACATTCAGTACTTC
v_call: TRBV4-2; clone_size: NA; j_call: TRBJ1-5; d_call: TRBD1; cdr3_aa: CASSRGQGRGNQPQHF; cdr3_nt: TGTGCCAGCAGCCGCGGACAGGGGAGGGGCAATCAGCCCCAGCATTTT
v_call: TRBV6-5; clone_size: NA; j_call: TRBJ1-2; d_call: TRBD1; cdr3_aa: CASSDTGGRSRGYTF; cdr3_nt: TGTGCCAGCAGCGATACAGGGGGCCGCTCGCGGGGCTACACCTTC
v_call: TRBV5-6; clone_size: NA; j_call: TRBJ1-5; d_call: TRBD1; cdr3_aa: CASSLGTGLNQPQHF; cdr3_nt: TGTGCCAGCAGCCTCGGGACAGGCCTTAATCAGCCCCAGCATTTT
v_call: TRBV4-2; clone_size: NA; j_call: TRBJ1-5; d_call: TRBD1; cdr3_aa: CASSQADRDNQPQHF; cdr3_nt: TGTGCCAGCAGCCAAGCGGACAGGGACAATCAGCCCCAGCATTTT
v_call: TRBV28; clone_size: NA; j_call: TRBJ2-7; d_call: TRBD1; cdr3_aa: CASSWTGVSYEQYF; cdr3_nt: TGTGCCAGCAGTTGGACAGGGGTCTCCTACGAGCAGTACTTC
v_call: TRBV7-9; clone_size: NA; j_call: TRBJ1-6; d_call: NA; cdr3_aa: CASSFSDYNSPLHF; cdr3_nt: TGTGCCAGCAGCTTCTCAGATTATAATTCACCCCTCCACTTT
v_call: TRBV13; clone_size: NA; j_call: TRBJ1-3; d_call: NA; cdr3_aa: CASSSRPGAGNTIYF; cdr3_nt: TGTGCCAGCAGCTCCCGGCCAGGGGCTGGAAACACCATATATTTT
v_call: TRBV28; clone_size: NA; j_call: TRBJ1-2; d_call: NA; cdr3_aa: CASSTHLERYGYTF; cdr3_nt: TGTGCCAGCAGCACCCACCTAGAGAGGTATGGCTACACCTTC
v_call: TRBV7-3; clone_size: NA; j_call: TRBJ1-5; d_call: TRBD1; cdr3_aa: CASSVTGGAGQPQHF; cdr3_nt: TGTGCCAGCAGCGTGACAGGGGGCGCGGGACAGCCCCAGCATTTT
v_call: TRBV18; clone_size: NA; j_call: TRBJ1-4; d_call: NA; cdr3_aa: CASSLGQNLNNEKLFF; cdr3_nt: TGTGCCAGCTCACTTGGACAGAATCTTAATAATGAAAAACTGTTTTTT
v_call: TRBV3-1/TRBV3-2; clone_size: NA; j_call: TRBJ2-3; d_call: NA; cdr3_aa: CASSQEGITQYF; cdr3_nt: TGTGCCAGCAGCCAGGAGGGAATCACGCAGTATTTT
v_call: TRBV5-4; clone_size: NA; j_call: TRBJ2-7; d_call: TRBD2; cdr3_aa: CASSRQGGRETSEQYF; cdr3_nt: TGTGCCAGCAGCCGCCAGGGCGGGAGGGAGACTAGCGAGCAGTACTTC
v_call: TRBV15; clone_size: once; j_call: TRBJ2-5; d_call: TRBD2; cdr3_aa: CATSPGLLAGGPLTQETQYF; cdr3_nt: TGTGCCACCTCGCCCGGCCTACTAGCGGGGGGGCCTCTGACCCAAGAGACCCAGTACTTC
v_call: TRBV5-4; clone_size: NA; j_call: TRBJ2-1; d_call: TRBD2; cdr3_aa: CASSGGLAGGSYNEQFF; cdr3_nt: TGTGCCAGCAGCGGGGGACTAGCGGGGGGCTCCTACAATGAGCAGTTCTTC